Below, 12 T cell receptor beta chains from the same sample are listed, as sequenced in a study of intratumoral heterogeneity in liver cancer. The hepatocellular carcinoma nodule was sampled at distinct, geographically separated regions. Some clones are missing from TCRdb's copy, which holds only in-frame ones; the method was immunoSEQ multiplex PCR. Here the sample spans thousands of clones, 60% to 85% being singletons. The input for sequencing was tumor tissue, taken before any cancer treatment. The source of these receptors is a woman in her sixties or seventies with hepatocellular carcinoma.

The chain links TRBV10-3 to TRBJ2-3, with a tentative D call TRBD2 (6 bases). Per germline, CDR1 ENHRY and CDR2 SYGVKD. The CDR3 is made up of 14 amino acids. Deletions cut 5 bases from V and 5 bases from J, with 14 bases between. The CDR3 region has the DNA TGTGCCATCAGTTCTCCGTTGGGACTAGATACGCAGTATTTT. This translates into CAISSPLGLDTQYF.

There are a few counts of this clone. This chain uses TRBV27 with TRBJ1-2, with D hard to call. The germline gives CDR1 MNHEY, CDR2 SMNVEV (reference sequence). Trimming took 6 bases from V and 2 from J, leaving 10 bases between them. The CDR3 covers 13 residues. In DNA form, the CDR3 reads TGTGCCAGCAGCAGAGAAGGGAACTATGGCTACACCTTC. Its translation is CASSREGNYGYTF.

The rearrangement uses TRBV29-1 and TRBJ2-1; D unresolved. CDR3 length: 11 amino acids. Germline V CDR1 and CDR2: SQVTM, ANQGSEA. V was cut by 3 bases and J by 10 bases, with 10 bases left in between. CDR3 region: CSVEPAREQFF. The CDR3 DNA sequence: TGCAGCGTTGAGCCCGCCCGGGAGCAGTTCTTC.

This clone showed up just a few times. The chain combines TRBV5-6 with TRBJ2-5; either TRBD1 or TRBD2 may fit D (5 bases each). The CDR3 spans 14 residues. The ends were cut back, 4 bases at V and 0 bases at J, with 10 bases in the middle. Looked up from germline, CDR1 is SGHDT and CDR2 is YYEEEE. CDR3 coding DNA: TGTGCCAGCAGCCGGGGACGATACCAAGAGACCCAGTACTTC. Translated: CASSRGRYQETQYF.

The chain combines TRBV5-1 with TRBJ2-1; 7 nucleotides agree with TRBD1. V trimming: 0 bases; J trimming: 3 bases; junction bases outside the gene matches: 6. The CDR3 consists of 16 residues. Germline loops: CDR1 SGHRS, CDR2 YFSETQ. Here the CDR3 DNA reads TGCGCCAGCAGCTTGGCCGGGGCAGGGGGCTACAATGAGCAGTTCTTC. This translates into CASSLAGAGGYNEQFF.

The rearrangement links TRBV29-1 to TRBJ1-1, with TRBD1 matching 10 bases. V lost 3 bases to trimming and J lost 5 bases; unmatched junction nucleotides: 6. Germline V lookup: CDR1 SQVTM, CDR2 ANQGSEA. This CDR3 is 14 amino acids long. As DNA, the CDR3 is TGCAGCGTTGACCTGACAGGGGGCTTAACTGAAGCTTTCTTT. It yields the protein CSVDLTGGLTEAFF.

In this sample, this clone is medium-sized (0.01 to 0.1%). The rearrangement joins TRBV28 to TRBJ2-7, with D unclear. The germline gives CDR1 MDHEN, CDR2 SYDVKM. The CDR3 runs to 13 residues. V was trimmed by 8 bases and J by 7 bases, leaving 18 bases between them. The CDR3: CASSPAMGREQYF. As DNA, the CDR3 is TGTGCCAGCTCCCCTGCAATGGGTCGGGAGCAGTACTTC.

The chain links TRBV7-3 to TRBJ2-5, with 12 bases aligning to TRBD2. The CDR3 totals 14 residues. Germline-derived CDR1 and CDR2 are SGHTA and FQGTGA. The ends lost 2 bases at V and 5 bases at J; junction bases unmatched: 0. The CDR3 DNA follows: TGTGCCAGCAGCTTAGGACTAGCGGGGGAGACCCAGTACTTC. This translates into CASSLGLAGETQYF.

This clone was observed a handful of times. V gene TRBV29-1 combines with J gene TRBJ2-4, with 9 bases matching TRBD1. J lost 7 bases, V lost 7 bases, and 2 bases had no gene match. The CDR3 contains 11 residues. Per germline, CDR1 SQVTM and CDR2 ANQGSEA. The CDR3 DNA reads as TGCAGCGCGGGACAGGGCAACATTCAGTACTTC. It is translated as CSAGQGNIQYF.

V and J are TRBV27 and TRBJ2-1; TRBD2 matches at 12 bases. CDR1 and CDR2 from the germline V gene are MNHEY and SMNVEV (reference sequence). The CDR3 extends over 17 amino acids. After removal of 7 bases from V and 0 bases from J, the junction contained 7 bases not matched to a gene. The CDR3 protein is CASTGLAGLSSYNEQFF. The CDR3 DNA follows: TGTGCCAGCACGGGACTAGCGGGCCTGAGCTCCTACAATGAGCAGTTCTTC.

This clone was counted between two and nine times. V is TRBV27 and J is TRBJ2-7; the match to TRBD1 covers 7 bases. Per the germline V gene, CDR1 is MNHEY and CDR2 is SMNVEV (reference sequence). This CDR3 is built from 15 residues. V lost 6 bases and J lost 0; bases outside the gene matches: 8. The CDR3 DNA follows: TGTGCCAGCAGGCCCGGGACAGTGCCCTCCTACGAGCAGTACTTC. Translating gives CASRPGTVPSYEQYF.

The CDR3 region is CASSLAGGRTDTQYF. As DNA, the CDR3 is TGTGCCAGCAGCTTGGCGGGAGGCCGCACAGATACGCAGTATTTT. V is TRBV5-4 and J is TRBJ2-3; 7 bases line up with TRBD2. The CDR3 is 15 amino acids. Germline V CDR1 and CDR2: SGHNT, YYREEE (reference sequence). V was clipped by 0 bases and J by 1 base; unmatched bases: 2.